This T cell receptor (beta chain) appears in the sequencing data of a study of blood T cell repertoires in COVID-19. Study details: From the United States, Italy and Spain came samples of acute and convalescent COVID-19. T cells, B-cell-depleted T cells, or PBMCs supplied cDNA or gDNA.

As handled by the study authors: Estimation of nucleated cell counts was performed using reference gene primer amplification. This table comes from immunoSEQ multiplex PCR, and its TCRdb copy is limited to in-frame clones, with some not included. Clone size and V and J calls were adopted from that table, with D and trimming inferred from the DNA. There are 130,000 or so clones in the sample; approximately 87% occur only once, and roughly 2.2% lies in the top ten. Germline V lookup: CDR1 SGHNT, CDR2 YENEEA. The V end was cut by 1 base, the J end by 0 bases, with 16 bases between. This CDR3 is 19 amino acids long.

This clonotype originated in a woman aged 45 to 65 with acute or convalescent COVID-19. Sample: peripheral blood. The chain joins TRBV11-3 to TRBJ2-6; a weak D match, TRBD2 (5 bases). The CDR3 loop is CASSLVSQDCHSGANVLTF. The DNA of the CDR3 is TGTGCCAGCAGCTTAGTTTCCCAGGACTGTCACTCTGGGGCCAACGTCCTGACTTTC.